This record covers a single T cell receptor (beta chain). The entry originates in a study of blood T cell repertoires in COVID-19. After removal of 0 bases from V and 5 bases from J, the junction contained 4 bases not matched to a gene. This CDR3 region has 16 residues. The germline V gene has CDR1 LGHNA and CDR2 YSLEER. Method: immunoSEQ multiplex PCR; TCRdb's copy keeps in-frame clones and lacks some. Of tens of thousands of clones listed, around 75% are singletons. The TCR sequence derives from a human donor in a cohort sampled during active COVID-19. The sequenced sample consisted of peripheral blood. The gene calls are TRBV4-3 and TRBJ1-6, with 7 bases lining up with TRBD1. The CDR3 coding sequence is TGCGCCAGCAGCCAAGATCAAACAGGGGATAATTCACCCCTCCACTTT. Translation gives CASSQDQTGDNSPLHF.